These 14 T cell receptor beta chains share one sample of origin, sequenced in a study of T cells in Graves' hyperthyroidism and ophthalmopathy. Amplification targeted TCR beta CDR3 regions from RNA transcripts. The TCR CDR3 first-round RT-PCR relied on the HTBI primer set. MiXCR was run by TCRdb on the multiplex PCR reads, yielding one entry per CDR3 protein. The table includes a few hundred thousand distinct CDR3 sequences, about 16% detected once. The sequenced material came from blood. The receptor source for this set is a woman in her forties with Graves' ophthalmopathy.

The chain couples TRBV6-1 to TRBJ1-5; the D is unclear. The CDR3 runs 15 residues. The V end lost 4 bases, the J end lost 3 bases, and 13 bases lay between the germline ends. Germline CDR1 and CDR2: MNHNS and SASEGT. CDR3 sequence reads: CASSGIGVSNQPQHF. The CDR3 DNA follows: TGTGCCAGCAGTGGTATTGGGGTCTCCAATCAGCCCCAGCATTTT.

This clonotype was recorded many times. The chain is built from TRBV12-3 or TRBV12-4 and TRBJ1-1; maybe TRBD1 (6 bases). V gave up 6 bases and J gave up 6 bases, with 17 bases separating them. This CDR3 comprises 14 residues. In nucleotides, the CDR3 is TGTGCCAGCAGCTCACATCAGGGGCTGTCTGAAGCTTTCTTT. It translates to CASSSHQGLSEAFF.

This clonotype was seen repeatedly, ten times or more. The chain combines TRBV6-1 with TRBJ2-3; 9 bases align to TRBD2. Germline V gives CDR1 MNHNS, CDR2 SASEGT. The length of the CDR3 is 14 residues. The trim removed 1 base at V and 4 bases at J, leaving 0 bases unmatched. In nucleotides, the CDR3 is TGTGCCAGCAGTGAAGGACTAGCGGCAGATACGCAGTATTTT. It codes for CASSEGLAADTQYF.

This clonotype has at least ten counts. The CDR3 loop reads CASRTGLAGADTQYF. DNA for the CDR3: TGTGCCAGCAGAACGGGACTAGCGGGGGCAGATACGCAGTATTTT. The chain has TRBV5-6 and TRBJ2-3; 14 bases match TRBD2. This CDR3 comprises 15 residues. Unmatched junction bases numbered 3, after V lost 5 bases and J lost 4 bases. The germline gives CDR1 SGHDT, CDR2 YYEEEE.

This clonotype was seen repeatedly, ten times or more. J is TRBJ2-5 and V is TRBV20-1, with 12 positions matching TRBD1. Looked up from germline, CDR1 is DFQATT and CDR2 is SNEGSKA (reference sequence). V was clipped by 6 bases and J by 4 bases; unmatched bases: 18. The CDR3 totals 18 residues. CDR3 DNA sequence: TGCAGTGCCCACGGGACAGGGGGCGCCGGAGGACCCGGAGAGACCCAGTACTTC. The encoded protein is CSAHGTGGAGGPGETQYF.

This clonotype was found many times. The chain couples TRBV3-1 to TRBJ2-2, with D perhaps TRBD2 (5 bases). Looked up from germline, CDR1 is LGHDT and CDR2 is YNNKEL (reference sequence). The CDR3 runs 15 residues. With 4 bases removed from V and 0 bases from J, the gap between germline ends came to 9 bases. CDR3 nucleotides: TGTGCCAGCAGCCCCTCGGGGTCGAACACCGGGGAGCTGTTTTTT. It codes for CASSPSGSNTGELFF.

The CDR3 DNA is TGTGCCAGCAGCTTAACACTACTAGCAGATACGCAGTATTTT. It specifies CASSLTLLADTQYF. The J gene is TRBJ2-3, the V gene TRBV11-1; tentatively, D is TRBD2 (5 bases). Germline V gene data show CDR1 as SGHAT and CDR2 as FQDESV (reference sequence). CDR3 length equals 14 residues. The V gene lost 2 bases and the J gene lost 4 bases, with 10 bases spanning the gap. The full variable domain, completed using reference TRBV11-1 and TRBJ2-3, is EAEVAQSPRYKITEKSQAVAFWCDPISGHATLYWYRQILGQGPELLVQFQDESVVDDSQLPKDRFSAERLKGVDSTLKIQPAELGDSAMYLCASSLTLLADTQYFGPGTRLTVL.

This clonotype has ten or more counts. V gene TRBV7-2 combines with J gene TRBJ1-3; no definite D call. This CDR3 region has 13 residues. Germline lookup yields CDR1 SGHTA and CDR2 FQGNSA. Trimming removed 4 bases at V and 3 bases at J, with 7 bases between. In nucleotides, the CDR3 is TGTGCCAGCAGCTCTGCCCGTGGAAACACCATATATTTT. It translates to CASSSARGNTIYF.

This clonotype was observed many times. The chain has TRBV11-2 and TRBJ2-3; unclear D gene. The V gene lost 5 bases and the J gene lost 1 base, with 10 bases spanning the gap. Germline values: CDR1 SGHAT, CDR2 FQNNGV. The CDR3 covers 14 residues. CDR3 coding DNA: TGTGCCAGCAGCCCCGAGTTGGGCACAGATACGCAGTATTTT. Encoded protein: CASSPELGTDTQYF.

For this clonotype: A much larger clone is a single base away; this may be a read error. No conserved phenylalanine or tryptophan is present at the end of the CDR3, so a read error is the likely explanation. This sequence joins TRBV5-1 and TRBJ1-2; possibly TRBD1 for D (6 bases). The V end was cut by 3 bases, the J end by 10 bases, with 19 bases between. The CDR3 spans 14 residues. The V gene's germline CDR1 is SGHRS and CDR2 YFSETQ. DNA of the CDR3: TGCGCCAGCAGCTCCTTCTATCGACAGGCCGACTACACCCTC. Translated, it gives CASSSFYRQADYTL.

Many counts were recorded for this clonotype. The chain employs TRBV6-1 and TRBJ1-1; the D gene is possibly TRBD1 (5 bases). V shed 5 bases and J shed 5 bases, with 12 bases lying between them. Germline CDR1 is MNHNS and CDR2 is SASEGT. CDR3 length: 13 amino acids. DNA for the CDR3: TGTGCCAGCAGTTCAGGGCCTAGGACTGAAGCTTTCTTT. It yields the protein CASSSGPRTEAFF.

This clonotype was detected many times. CDR3 protein: CASSTGPAGDTQYF. CDR3 DNA sequence: TGTGCCAGCTCTACCGGTCCAGCGGGAGATACGCAGTATTTT. V usage is TRBV18 and J usage is TRBJ2-3; maybe TRBD2 (6 bases). This CDR3 spans 14 amino acids. Between the trimmed V and J ends, which lost 6 bases and 5 bases, there was a span of 15 bases. The germline gives CDR1 KGHSH, CDR2 LQKENI.

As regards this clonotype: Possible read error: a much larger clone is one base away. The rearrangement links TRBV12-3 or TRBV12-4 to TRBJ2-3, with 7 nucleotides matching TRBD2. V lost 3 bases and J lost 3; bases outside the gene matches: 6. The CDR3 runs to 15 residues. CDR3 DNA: TGTGCCAGCAGTTTTCGGGGGGTGAGAACAGATACGCAGTATTTT. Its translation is CASSFRGVRTDTQYF.

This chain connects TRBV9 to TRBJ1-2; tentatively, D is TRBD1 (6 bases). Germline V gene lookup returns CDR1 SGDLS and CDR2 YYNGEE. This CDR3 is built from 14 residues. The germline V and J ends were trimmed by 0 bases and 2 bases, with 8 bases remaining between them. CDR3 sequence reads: CASSVDTGNYGYTF. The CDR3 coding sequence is TGTGCCAGCAGCGTAGATACAGGGAACTATGGCTACACCTTC.